This T cell receptor (beta chain) was identified in a study of blood T cell repertoires in COVID-19. Turning to the study itself: Samples representing acute and convalescent COVID-19 were sourced from the United States, Italy and Spain. T cells, B-cell-depleted T cells, or PBMCs provided the cDNA or gDNA that served as material.

V shed 0 bases, J shed 1 base, and the junction held 0 bases outside the gene matches. Germline V lookup: CDR1 ENHRY, CDR2 SYGVKD. The CDR3 sequence is 17 residues long. Study processing details: Cell counts per sample came from amplifying reference gene primers. Data came from immunoSEQ multiplex PCR; TCRdb stores just in-frame clones and leaves some out. D and trimming were read from the DNA, whereas the V and J calls and clone size are those reported in that table. The sample shows roughly 200,000 clones, about 76% of them seen only once. The sequence was collected from a woman aged 45-59 years with active or convalescent COVID-19. V gene TRBV10-3 combines with J gene TRBJ2-3; 14 bases agree with TRBD2. Sequencing input: peripheral blood. The CDR3 DNA follows: TGTGCCATCAGTGAGTCGGGACTAGCGGGGGGCACAGATACGCAGTATTTT. Protein: CAISESGLAGGTDTQYF.